This T cell receptor (beta chain) derives from a study of beta chain features in type 1 diabetes. The CDR3 is made up of 14 amino acids. The germline V and J ends were trimmed by 2 bases and 3 bases, with 10 bases remaining between them. The germline V gene encodes CDR1 SGHRS and CDR2 YFSETQ. What was sequenced were expressed TCRB transcripts, since all of the isolated RNA had been reverse transcribed. Sequencing used immunoSEQ multiplex PCR; TCRdb keeps in-frame clones, though not all of them. The sample comprises around 290,000 clones, around 7.8% of which are singletons, and roughly 1% rests with the top ten.

The clonotype originates from a woman aged 18-29 years in good health. The sequenced sample was central memory CD4+ T cells from blood. The chain is built from TRBV5-1 and TRBJ2-3; D remains unclear. DNA of the CDR3: TGCGCCAGCAGCTTAACGCTCGGGACAGATACGCAGTATTTT. Protein product: CASSLTLGTDTQYF.